The 5 T cell receptor beta chains reported below all come from one sample, sequenced in a study of blood T cell repertoires in COVID-19. Sequencing used immunoSEQ multiplex PCR; TCRdb keeps in-frame clones, though not all of them. Among approximately 200,000 clones listed, 80% to 90% were seen once. The sample comprised peripheral blood. Receptors were obtained from a man in his sixties with acute or convalescent COVID-19.

The genes are TRBV3-1 (or the pseudogene TRBV3-2) and TRBJ1-5; TRBD1 might be the D (6 bases). The CDR3 contains 15 residues. V shed 0 bases and J shed 4 bases, with 10 bases lying between them. Per the germline V gene, CDR1 is LGHDT and CDR2 is YNNKEL (reference sequence). The CDR3: CASSQDPGQNQPQHF. CDR3 in DNA: TGTGCCAGCAGCCAAGACCCGGGACAAAATCAGCCCCAGCATTTT.

This chain joins TRBV4-1 and TRBJ1-1; no definite D call. The ends were cut back, 0 bases at V and 1 base at J, with 15 bases in the middle. The CDR3 extends over 17 amino acids. The germline CDR1 and CDR2 sequences are MGHRA and YSYEKL. This chain's CDR3 is CASSQDSRYLSNTEAFF. The DNA for the CDR3 is TGCGCCAGCAGCCAAGATAGTCGGTACCTATCGAACACTGAAGCTTTCTTT.

The CDR3 loop reads CASSPRGSGPYEQYF. The CDR3, as DNA: TGTGCCAGCAGCCCACGGGGTAGCGGTCCCTACGAGCAGTACTTC. The J gene is TRBJ2-7, the V gene TRBV9; weak D call: TRBD2 (6 bases). Looked up from germline, CDR1 is SGDLS and CDR2 is YYNGEE. Trimming left V 4 bases short and J 2 bases short, with 16 bases between. CDR3 length: 15 residues.

J is TRBJ2-1 and V is TRBV21-1; the tabulated D call, TRBD2, remains unverified against the DNA. TRBV21-1 is annotated as a pseudogene. The CDR3 sequence is 15 residues long. The CDR3 sequence: CASNGLAGESYEQFF. The CDR3 DNA sequence: TGTGCCAGCAACGGACTAGCGGGAGAATCTTATGAGCAGTTCTTC.

This chain connects TRBV19 to TRBJ2-1; TRBD2 aligns across 11 bases. With V trimmed by 4 bases and J by 3 bases, 5 bases remained unmatched. The CDR3 has 16 amino acids. Germline V gene sequence: CDR1 LNHDA, CDR2 SQIVND (reference sequence). CDR3 DNA: TGTGCCAGTAGTACCAGACTAGCGGGACACTACAATGAGCAGTTCTTC. It specifies CASSTRLAGHYNEQFF.